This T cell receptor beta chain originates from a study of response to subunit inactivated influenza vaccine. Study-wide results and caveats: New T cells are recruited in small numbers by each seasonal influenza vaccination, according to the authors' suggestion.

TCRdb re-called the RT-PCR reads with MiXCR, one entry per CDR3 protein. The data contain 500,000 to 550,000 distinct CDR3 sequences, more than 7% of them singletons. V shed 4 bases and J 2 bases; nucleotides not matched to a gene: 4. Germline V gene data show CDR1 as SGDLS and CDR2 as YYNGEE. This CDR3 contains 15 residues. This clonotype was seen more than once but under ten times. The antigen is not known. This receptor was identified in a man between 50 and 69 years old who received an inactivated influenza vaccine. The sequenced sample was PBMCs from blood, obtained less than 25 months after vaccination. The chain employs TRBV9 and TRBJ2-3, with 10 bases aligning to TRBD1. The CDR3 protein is CASSIGQGDTDTQYF. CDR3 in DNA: TGTGCCAGCAGCATCGGACAGGGGGACACAGATACGCAGTATTTT.